Listed below are T cell receptor beta chains from one sample, sequenced in a study of response to subunit inactivated influenza vaccine. Via MiXCR, TCRdb re-called the RT-PCR reads, giving one row per CDR3 protein. The sample shows 150,000 to 200,000 distinct CDR3 sequences, 9.5% to 15% of them seen only once. The sample was also reused in another study, on T cells expressing NK-cell markers.

The starting material was CD8+ T cells sorted from PBMCs, obtained 11 to 12 days after vaccination. Receptors were obtained from a man in his forties or fifties who received an inactivated influenza vaccine. The CDR3 runs from the conserved cysteine through the conserved F or W.

j_call v_call cdr3_aa
TRBJ2-3 TRBV7-2 CASTTGYRDTDTQYF
TRBJ2-1 TRBV9 CASSVAYYNEQFF
TRBJ2-1 TRBV6-5 CASSYYGGSVYNEQFF
TRBJ2-1 TRBV20-1 CSARDPSGGAYNEQFF
TRBJ2-1 TRBV2 CASIVGLAANEQFF
TRBJ2-7 TRBV2 CASSSTGEQYF
TRBJ1-1 TRBV27 CASGTGMTEAFF
TRBJ1-1 TRBV14 CASSQGTEAFF
TRBJ1-2 TRBV7-2 CASSPGQGLLYGYTF
TRBJ2-1 TRBV20-1 CSARDAGVREQFF
TRBJ2-1 TRBV20-1 CSAGKYNEQFF
TRBJ2-1 TRBV5-1 CASSKGTSVRNEQFF
TRBJ2-6 TRBV4-3 CASSQDEGLTSGANVLTF
TRBJ2-7 TRBV23-1 CAISCPPADRDKPTTYEQYF
TRBJ1-1 TRBV11-2 CASSHTSTEAFF
TRBJ1-1 TRBV20-1 CSAYSSGNTEAFF
TRBJ2-7 TRBV2 CASSDFLQGDEQYF
TRBJ2-5 TRBV30 CARSSGGPQETQYF
TRBJ2-1 TRBV6-1 CASSPWGGPSYNEQFF
TRBJ2-5 TRBV20-1 CSARDGLFSGIGTQYF
TRBJ2-3 TRBV7-9 CASSLVLAADTQYF
TRBJ2-5 TRBV29-1 CSVPGRAETQYF
TRBJ2-1 TRBV27 CASSVGTPASEQFF
TRBJ2-1 TRBV10-3 CAISDPDRAYNEQFF
TRBJ2-5 TRBV29-1 CSVELAGGHPQETQYF
TRBJ1-4 TRBV5-7 CASTRQGPDGQGLRTNEKLFF
TRBJ2-1 TRBV10-3 CAISESVAGSCNEQFF
TRBJ2-1 TRBV4-3 CASSQEKDRVGSEQFF
TRBJ2-3 TRBV4-1 CASSQERTASTDTQYF
TRBJ2-2 TRBV5-5 CASSFSSGGYTGELFF
TRBJ2-7 TRBV7-6 CASSAGLARLDEQYF
TRBJ2-5 TRBV28 CASTQRPTQETQYF
TRBJ1-5 TRBV28 CASSEDDRGQRNQPQHF
TRBJ2-1 TRBV9 CASSVPGLSGNEQFF
TRBJ2-1 TRBV12-3/TRBV12-4 CASSLGRADEQFF
TRBJ1-6 TRBV2 CASSELTGGFDSPLHF
TRBJ2-7 TRBV27 CASSSGTEGYEQYF
TRBJ2-4 TRBV7-2 CASSPLLAKNIQYF
TRBJ2-3 TRBV2 CASSAPSTDTQYF
TRBJ2-7 TRBV30 CAWTPPDSYEQYF
TRBJ1-1 TRBV12-3/TRBV12-4 CASSLVGRYTEAFF
TRBJ2-2 TRBV6-1 CASRGQGARTGELFF
TRBJ2-5 TRBV14 CASSRGTVYQETQYF
TRBJ1-2 TRBV6-2/TRBV6-3 CASSYSSFIAQGRYSSLDYGYTF
TRBJ2-7 TRBV14 CASSQDEEYEQYF